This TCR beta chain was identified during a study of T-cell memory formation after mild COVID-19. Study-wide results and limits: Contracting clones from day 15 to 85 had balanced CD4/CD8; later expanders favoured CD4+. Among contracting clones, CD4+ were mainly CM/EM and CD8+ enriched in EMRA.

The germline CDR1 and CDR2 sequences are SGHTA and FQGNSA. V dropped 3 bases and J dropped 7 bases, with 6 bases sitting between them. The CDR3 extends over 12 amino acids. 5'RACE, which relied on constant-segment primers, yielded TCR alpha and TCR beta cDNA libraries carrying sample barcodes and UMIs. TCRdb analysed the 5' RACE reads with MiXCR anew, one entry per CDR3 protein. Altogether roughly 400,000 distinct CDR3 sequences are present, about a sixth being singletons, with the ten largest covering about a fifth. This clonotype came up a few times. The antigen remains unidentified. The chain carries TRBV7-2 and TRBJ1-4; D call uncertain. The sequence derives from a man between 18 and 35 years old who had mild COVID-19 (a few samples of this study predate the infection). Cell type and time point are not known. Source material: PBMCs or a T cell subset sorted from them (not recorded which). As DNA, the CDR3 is TGTGCCAGCAGCTTCATCGGTGAAAAACTGTTTTTT. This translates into CASSFIGEKLFF. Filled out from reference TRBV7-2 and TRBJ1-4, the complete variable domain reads GAGVSQSPSNKVTEKGKDVELRCDPISGHTALYWYRQSLGQGLEFLIYFQGNSAPDKSGLPSDRFSAERTGGSVSTLTIQRTQQEDSAVYLCASSFIGEKLFFGSGTQLSVL.